Sequencing of this T cell receptor (beta chain) was carried out in a study of OX40 agonist ivuxolimab in advanced cancers. Study-level information: The study gave patients intravenous ivuxolimab at 0.01 to 10 mg/kg every 2 weeks.

TCRdb keeps only in-frame clones here, not all; method: immunoSEQ multiplex PCR. The table has around 82,000 clones, roughly 91% seen once. This sample comprised CD4+ or CD8+ T cells sorted from blood, obtained in a trial of the OX40 agonist ivuxolimab. The sequence came from an adult with an advanced solid tumor such as melanoma, head and neck, liver or kidney cancer.

The CDR3: CASTSPDSSQGAFF. CDR3 in DNA: TGTGCCAGCACCTCTCCGGACAGTTCTCAGGGGGCTTTCTTT. The chain carries TRBV6-6 and TRBJ1-1, with a weak D call TRBD1 (6 bases). V lost 7 bases to trimming and J lost 11 bases, with 23 bases between them. Germline loops: CDR1 MNHNY, CDR2 SVGAGI (reference sequence). CDR3 size: 14 residues.